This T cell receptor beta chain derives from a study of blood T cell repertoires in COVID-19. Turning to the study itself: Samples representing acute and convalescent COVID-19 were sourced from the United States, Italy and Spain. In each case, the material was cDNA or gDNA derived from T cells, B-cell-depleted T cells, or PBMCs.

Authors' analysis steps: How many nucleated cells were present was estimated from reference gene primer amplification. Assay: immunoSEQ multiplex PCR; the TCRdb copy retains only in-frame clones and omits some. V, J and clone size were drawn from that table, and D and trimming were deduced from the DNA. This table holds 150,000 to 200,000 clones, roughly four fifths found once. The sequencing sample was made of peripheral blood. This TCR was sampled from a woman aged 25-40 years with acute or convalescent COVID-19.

The CDR3 sequence is CASSQSGGAVDTQYF. The CDR3 DNA sequence: TGTGCCAGCAGCCAGAGCGGGGGGGCTGTAGATACGCAGTATTTT. V usage is TRBV7-3 and J usage is TRBJ2-3; the match to TRBD2 covers 10 bases. CDR3 length: 15 amino acids. V lost 5 bases to trimming and J lost 5 bases; unmatched junction nucleotides: 7. Germline V gene sequence: CDR1 SGHTA, CDR2 FQGTGA.